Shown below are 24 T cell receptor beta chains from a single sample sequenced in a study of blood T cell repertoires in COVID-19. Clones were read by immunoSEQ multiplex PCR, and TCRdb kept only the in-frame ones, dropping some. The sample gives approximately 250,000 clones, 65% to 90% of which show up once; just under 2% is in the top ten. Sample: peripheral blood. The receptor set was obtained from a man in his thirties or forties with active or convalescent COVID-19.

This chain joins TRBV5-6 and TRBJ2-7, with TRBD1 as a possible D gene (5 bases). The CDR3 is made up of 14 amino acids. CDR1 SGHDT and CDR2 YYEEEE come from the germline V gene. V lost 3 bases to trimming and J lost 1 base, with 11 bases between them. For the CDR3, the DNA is TGTGCCAGCAGCTCAGGGTTGTTGTCCTACGAGCAGTACTTC. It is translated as CASSSGLLSYEQYF.

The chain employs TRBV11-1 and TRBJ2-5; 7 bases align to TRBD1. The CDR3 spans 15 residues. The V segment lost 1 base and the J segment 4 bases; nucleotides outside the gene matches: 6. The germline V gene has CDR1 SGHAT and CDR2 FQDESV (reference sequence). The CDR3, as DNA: TGTGCCAGCAGCTTAGTTAGTACAGGGGTAGAGACCCAGTACTTC. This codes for CASSLVSTGVETQYF.

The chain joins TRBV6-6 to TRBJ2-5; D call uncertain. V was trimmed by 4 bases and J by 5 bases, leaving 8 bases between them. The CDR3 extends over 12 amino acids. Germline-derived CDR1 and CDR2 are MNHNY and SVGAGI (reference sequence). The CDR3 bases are TGTGCCAGCAGTTCCAGTTTGGAGACCCAGTACTTC. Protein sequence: CASSSSLETQYF.

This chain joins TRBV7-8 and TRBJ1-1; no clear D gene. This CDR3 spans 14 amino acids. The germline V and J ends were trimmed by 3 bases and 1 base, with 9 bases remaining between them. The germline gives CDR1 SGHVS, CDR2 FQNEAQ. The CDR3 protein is CASSFGEENTEAFF. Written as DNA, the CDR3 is TGTGCCAGCAGCTTTGGGGAGGAGAACACTGAAGCTTTCTTT.

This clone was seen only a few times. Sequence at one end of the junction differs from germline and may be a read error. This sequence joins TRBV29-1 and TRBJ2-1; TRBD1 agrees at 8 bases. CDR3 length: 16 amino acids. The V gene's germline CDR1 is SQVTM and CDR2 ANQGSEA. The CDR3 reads CSVEENRDRSYNEQFF. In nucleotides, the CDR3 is TGCAGCGTCGAAGAAAACCGGGACAGGAGTTACAATGAGCAGTTCTTC.

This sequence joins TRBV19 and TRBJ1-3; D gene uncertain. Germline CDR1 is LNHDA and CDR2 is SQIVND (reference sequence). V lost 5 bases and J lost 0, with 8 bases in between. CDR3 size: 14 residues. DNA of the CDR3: TGTGCCAGTAGTTTTATTCTCTCTGGAAACACCATATATTTT. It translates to CASSFILSGNTIYF.

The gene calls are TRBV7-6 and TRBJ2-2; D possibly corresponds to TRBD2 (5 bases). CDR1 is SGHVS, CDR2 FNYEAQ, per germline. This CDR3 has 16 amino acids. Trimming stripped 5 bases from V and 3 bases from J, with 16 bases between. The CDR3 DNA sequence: TGTGCCAGCAGCCCTACTCGGACGGGATACACCGGGGAGCTGTTTTTT. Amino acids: CASSPTRTGYTGELFF.

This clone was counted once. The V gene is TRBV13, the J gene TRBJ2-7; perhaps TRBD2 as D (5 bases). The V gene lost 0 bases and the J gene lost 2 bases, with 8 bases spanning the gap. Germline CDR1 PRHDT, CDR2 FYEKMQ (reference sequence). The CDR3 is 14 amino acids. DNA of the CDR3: TGTGCCAGCAGCTTAGGCCGGACTCCCTACGAGCAGTACTTC. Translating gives CASSLGRTPYEQYF.

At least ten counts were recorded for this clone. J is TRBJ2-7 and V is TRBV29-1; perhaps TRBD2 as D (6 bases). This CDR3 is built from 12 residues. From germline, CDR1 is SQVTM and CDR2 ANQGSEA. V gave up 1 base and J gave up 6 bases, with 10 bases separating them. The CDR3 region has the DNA TGCAGCGTTGAAGGGGCGGGGACCGAGCAGTACTTC. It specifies CSVEGAGTEQYF.

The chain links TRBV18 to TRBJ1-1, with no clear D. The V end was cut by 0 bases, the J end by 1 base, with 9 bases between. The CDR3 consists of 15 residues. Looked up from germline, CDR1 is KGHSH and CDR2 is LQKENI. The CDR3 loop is CASSPPATGNTEAFF. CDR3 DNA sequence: TGTGCCAGCTCACCACCGGCAACGGGGAACACTGAAGCTTTCTTT.

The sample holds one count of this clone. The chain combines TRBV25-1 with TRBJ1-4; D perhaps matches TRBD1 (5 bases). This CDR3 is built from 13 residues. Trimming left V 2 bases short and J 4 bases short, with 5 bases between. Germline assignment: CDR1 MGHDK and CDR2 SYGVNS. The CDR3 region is CASSEDSNEKLFF. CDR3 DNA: TGTGCCAGCAGTGAAGACAGTAATGAAAAACTGTTTTTT.

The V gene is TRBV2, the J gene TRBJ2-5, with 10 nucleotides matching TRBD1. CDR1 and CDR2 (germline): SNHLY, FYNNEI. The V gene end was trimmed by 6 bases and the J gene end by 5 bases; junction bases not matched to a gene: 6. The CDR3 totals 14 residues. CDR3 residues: CASSSGTGVETQYF. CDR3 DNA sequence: TGTGCCAGCAGCTCCGGGACAGGGGTCGAGACCCAGTACTTC.

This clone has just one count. The CDR3 reads CASSLSQALYGYTF. As DNA, the CDR3 is TGTGCCAGCAGCTTGAGCCAGGCGCTCTATGGCTACACCTTC. V usage is TRBV5-6 and J usage is TRBJ1-2; no reliable D call. Germline-derived CDR1 and CDR2 are SGHDT and YYEEEE. The length of the CDR3 is 14 residues. V was shortened by 1 base and J by 4 bases, with 11 bases between the two germline ends.

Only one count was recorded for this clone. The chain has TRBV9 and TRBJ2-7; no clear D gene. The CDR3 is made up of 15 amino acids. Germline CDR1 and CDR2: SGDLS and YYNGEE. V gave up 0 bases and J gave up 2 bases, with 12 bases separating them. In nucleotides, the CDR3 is TGTGCCAGCAGCGTAGCGTTCGGAGAAGCCTACGAGCAGTACTTC. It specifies CASSVAFGEAYEQYF.

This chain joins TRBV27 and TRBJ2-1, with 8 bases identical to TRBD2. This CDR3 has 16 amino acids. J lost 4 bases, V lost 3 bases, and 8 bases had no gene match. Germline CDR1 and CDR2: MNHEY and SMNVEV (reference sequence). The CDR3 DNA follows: TGTGCCAGCAGTTTGATCACAGCGGGGGATTACAATGAGCAGTTCTTC. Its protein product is CASSLITAGDYNEQFF.

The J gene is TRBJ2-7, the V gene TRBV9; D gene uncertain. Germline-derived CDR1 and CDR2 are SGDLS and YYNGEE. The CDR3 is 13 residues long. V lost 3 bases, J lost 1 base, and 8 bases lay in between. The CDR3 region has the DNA TGTGCCAGCAGCGCGAGAGATTCCTACGAGCAGTACTTC. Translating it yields CASSARDSYEQYF.

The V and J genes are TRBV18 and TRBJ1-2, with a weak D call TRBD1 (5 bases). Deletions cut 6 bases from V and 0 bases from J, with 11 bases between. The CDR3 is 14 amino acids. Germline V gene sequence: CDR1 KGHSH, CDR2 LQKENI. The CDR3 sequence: CASSPTGTNYGYTF. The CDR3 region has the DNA TGTGCCAGCTCTCCCACAGGAACTAACTATGGCTACACCTTC.

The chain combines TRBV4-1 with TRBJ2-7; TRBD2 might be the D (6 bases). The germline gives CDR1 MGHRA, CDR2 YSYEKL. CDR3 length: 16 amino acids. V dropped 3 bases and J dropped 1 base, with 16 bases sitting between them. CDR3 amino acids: CASSHTGRGGSYEQYF. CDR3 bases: TGCGCCAGCAGCCATACCGGGCGGGGAGGATCCTACGAGCAGTACTTC.

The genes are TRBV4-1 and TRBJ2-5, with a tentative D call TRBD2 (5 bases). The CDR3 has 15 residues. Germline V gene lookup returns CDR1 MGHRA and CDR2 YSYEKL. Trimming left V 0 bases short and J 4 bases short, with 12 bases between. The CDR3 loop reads CASSQDRDYAETQYF. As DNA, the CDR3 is TGCGCCAGCAGCCAAGATCGGGATTATGCAGAGACCCAGTACTTC.

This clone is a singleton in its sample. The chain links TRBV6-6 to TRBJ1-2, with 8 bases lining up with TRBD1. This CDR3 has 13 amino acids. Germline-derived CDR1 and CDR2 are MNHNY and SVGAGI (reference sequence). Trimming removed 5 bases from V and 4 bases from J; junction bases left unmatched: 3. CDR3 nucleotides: TGTGCCAGCAGTCTGGGACAGGCCTATGGCTACACCTTC. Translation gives CASSLGQAYGYTF.

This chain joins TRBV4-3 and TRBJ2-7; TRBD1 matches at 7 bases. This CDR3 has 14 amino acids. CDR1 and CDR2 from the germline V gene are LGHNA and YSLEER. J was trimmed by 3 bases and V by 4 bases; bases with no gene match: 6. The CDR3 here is CASSLRQGHYEQYF. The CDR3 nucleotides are TGCGCCAGCAGCCTCCGACAGGGCCACTACGAGCAGTACTTC.

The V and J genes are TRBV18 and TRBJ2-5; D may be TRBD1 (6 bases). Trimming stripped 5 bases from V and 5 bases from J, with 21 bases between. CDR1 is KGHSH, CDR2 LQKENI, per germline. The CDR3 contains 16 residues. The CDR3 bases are TGTGCCAGCTCAAAAATACAAATCAGGGGAACGGAGACCCAGTACTTC. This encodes CASSKIQIRGTETQYF.

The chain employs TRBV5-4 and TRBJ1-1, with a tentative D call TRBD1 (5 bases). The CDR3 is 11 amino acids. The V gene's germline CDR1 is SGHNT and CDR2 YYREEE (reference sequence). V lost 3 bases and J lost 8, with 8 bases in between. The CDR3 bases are TGTGCCAGCAGCTCCCAGGGAGAAGCTTTCTTT. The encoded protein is CASSSQGEAFF.

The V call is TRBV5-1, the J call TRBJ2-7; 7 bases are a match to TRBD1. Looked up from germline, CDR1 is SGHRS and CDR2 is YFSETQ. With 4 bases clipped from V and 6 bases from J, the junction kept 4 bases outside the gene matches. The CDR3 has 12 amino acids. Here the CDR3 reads CASSVGDSEQYF. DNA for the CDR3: TGCGCCAGCAGCGTGGGGGACAGCGAGCAGTACTTC. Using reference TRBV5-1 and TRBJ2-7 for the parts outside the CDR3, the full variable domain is KAGVTQTPRYLIKTRGQQVTLSCSPISGHRSVSWYQQTPGQGLQFLFEYFSETQRNKGNFPGRFSGRQFSNSRSEMNVSTLELGDSALYLCASSVGDSEQYFGPGTRLTVT.